These T cell receptor beta chains were read from a single sample in a study of T cells after yellow fever vaccination. TCRdb re-called the 5' RACE reads through MiXCR, storing one row per CDR3 protein. This repertoire shows roughly 330,000 distinct CDR3 sequences, about 4% found once; its top ten account for 24%. Sequenced here: PBMCs, sampled 5 days after the yellow fever booster vaccination. All receptors come from a man aged 18 to 29 who received the YFV17D yellow fever vaccine. CDR3s include the opening cysteine and the closing phenylalanine or tryptophan. The order of the fields is D gene, V gene, J gene, clone size, CDR3 DNA, CDR3 protein. The D gene is left open where the match is weak. Clone size, where shown, is once, few, many, or a class for clones that have expanded.

d_call: .
v_call: TRBV12-3/TRBV12-4
j_call: TRBJ2-1
clone_size: many
cdr3_nt: TGTGCCAGCAGTGCCAGGCCCGTGTCTAGGCACAATGAGCAGTTCTTC
cdr3_aa: CASSARPVSRHNEQFF

d_call: .
v_call: TRBV12-5
j_call: TRBJ1-2
clone_size: .
cdr3_nt: TGTGCTAGTGGTTTGTCTCCGACAGGCGTTAACTATGGCTACACCTTC
cdr3_aa: CASGLSPTGVNYGYTF

d_call: TRBD1
v_call: TRBV12-3/TRBV12-4
j_call: TRBJ1-2
clone_size: few
cdr3_nt: TGTGCCAGCAGTACAACAGGGGCCTCCGGTGGCTACACCTTC
cdr3_aa: CASSTTGASGGYTF

d_call: TRBD1
v_call: TRBV7-2
j_call: TRBJ1-2
clone_size: few
cdr3_nt: TGTGCCAGCAGCTCCTCCGCGGGGTGGACAGGGGTTGGCTACACCTTC
cdr3_aa: CASSSSAGWTGVGYTF

d_call: .
v_call: TRBV19
j_call: TRBJ1-6
clone_size: .
cdr3_nt: TGTGCCACAGAGGGACCCGGAGGTTCACCCCTCCACTTT
cdr3_aa: CATEGPGGSPLHF

d_call: TRBD1
v_call: TRBV4-2
j_call: TRBJ2-7
clone_size: many
cdr3_nt: TGTGCCAGCAGCCGCTCCGGGACAGGGGCCGAGCAGTACTTC
cdr3_aa: CASSRSGTGAEQYF

d_call: TRBD2
v_call: TRBV7-6
j_call: TRBJ2-1
clone_size: .
cdr3_nt: TGTGCCAGCAGACGTTCCAGCGGGGACCCCTACAATGAGCAGTTCTTC
cdr3_aa: CASRRSSGDPYNEQFF

d_call: .
v_call: TRBV20-1
j_call: TRBJ1-4
clone_size: few
cdr3_nt: TGCAGTGCTAGAGATTATCAAGGGTTTAATGAAAAACTGTTTTTT
cdr3_aa: CSARDYQGFNEKLFF

d_call: .
v_call: TRBV20-1
j_call: TRBJ2-5
clone_size: few
cdr3_nt: TGCAGTGCTAGAGATTGGGGGCACCGAGAGACCCAGTACTTC
cdr3_aa: CSARDWGHRETQYF

d_call: .
v_call: TRBV18
j_call: TRBJ2-1
clone_size: many
cdr3_nt: TGTGCCAGCTCACCACCGAGGGCAGGGGATAGTGAGCAGTTCTTC
cdr3_aa: CASSPPRAGDSEQFF

d_call: .
v_call: TRBV5-1
j_call: TRBJ2-3
clone_size: few
cdr3_nt: TGCGCCAGCAGCGCCGGCGGGGGCCGAGCGCAGTATTTT
cdr3_aa: CASSAGGGRAQYF

d_call: .
v_call: TRBV20-1
j_call: TRBJ2-7
clone_size: few
cdr3_nt: TGCAGTGCTAGTAAGGCGGGGGCCTCCTACGAGCAGTACTTC
cdr3_aa: CSASKAGASYEQYF

d_call: TRBD2
v_call: TRBV12-3/TRBV12-4
j_call: TRBJ2-1
clone_size: few
cdr3_nt: TGTGCCAGCAGTTATGCGGGGGGGCCGCATGAGCAGTTCTTC
cdr3_aa: CASSYAGGPHEQFF

d_call: TRBD1
v_call: TRBV4-1
j_call: TRBJ1-2
clone_size: few
cdr3_nt: TGCGCCAGCAGCCCGCAAGATAATGGAGGGGCCAGGGGGGACGGCTACACCTTC
cdr3_aa: CASSPQDNGGARGDGYTF

d_call: .
v_call: TRBV12-3/TRBV12-4
j_call: TRBJ1-4
clone_size: .
cdr3_nt: TGTGCCAGCAGTCCACAGGGCTGGGATGAAAAACTGTTTTTT
cdr3_aa: CASSPQGWDEKLFF

d_call: .
v_call: TRBV10-3
j_call: TRBJ2-3
clone_size: many
cdr3_nt: TGTGCCATCAGCGAGGGGCAAGGTCCTGGCACAGATACGCAGTATTTT
cdr3_aa: CAISEGQGPGTDTQYF

d_call: .
v_call: TRBV7-2
j_call: TRBJ1-2
clone_size: few
cdr3_nt: TGTGCCAGCAGCTTAGTTCCGGGCGGGGGCTACACCTTC
cdr3_aa: CASSLVPGGGYTF

d_call: .
v_call: TRBV3-2
j_call: TRBJ2-5
clone_size: few
cdr3_nt: TGTGCCAGCAGCCAGTGTGGGGGTCACCAAGAGACCCAGTACTTC
cdr3_aa: CASSQCGGHQETQYF

d_call: TRBD2
v_call: TRBV7-2
j_call: TRBJ2-3
clone_size: many
cdr3_nt: TGTGCCAGCAGCAGAGAACTGGAGAGAGCGGGGGACTCAGATACGCAGTATTTT
cdr3_aa: CASSRELERAGDSDTQYF

d_call: .
v_call: TRBV12-3/TRBV12-4
j_call: TRBJ1-6
clone_size: .
cdr3_nt: TGTGCCAGCAGTCCATGGTTGGGGGATTCACCCCTCCACTTT
cdr3_aa: CASSPWLGDSPLHF

d_call: TRBD1
v_call: TRBV5-4
j_call: TRBJ2-6
clone_size: .
cdr3_nt: TGTGCCAGCAGCTTGTGGGGACAGGCCCCCTCTGGGGCCAACGTCCTGACTTTC
cdr3_aa: CASSLWGQAPSGANVLTF

d_call: TRBD2
v_call: TRBV12-3/TRBV12-4
j_call: TRBJ2-3
clone_size: few
cdr3_nt: TGTGCCAGCAGACCCGGACTAGCGGGGGGCCATACGCAGTATTTT
cdr3_aa: CASRPGLAGGHTQYF

d_call: TRBD2
v_call: TRBV7-3
j_call: TRBJ2-1
clone_size: .
cdr3_nt: TGTGCCAGCAGCAATAGCGGGGGGTTGAGTGAGCAGTTCTTC
cdr3_aa: CASSNSGGLSEQFF

d_call: .
v_call: TRBV7-2
j_call: TRBJ2-1
clone_size: .
cdr3_nt: TGTGCCAGCACCACTTCGGGGGTCGAGCAGTTCTTC
cdr3_aa: CASTTSGVEQFF

d_call: .
v_call: TRBV30
j_call: TRBJ2-7
clone_size: many
cdr3_nt: TGTGCCTGTGGGCCGATCTGGGACGAGCAGTACTTC
cdr3_aa: CACGPIWDEQYF

d_call: .
v_call: TRBV20-1
j_call: TRBJ2-7
clone_size: few
cdr3_nt: TGCAGTGCTAGGGCCGGCACTTACTACGAGCAGTACTTC
cdr3_aa: CSARAGTYYEQYF

d_call: .
v_call: TRBV19
j_call: TRBJ1-2
clone_size: .
cdr3_nt: TGTGCCAGTAGCCAAAGGTACAGGAGTGACTATGGCTACACCTTC
cdr3_aa: CASSQRYRSDYGYTF

d_call: TRBD1
v_call: TRBV7-9
j_call: TRBJ2-1
clone_size: .
cdr3_nt: TGTGCCAGCAGCCAAGGGACAGGGGCCGACTACAATGAGCAGTTCTTC
cdr3_aa: CASSQGTGADYNEQFF

d_call: TRBD1
v_call: TRBV24-1
j_call: TRBJ2-5
clone_size: many
cdr3_nt: TGTGCCACCAGTGATTGGACAGGGGTCCAAGAGACCCAGTACTTC
cdr3_aa: CATSDWTGVQETQYF

d_call: .
v_call: TRBV12-3/TRBV12-4
j_call: TRBJ1-3
clone_size: many
cdr3_nt: TGTGCCAGCAGCCTGAGCCCATGGTCCGCTGGAAACACCATATATTTT
cdr3_aa: CASSLSPWSAGNTIYF

d_call: .
v_call: TRBV7-2
j_call: TRBJ2-1
clone_size: .
cdr3_nt: TGTGCCAGCAGCTTAGCGTGGGACTCTTCATACAATGAGCAGTTCTTC
cdr3_aa: CASSLAWDSSYNEQFF

d_call: TRBD1
v_call: TRBV4-1
j_call: TRBJ2-5
clone_size: many
cdr3_nt: TGCGCCAGCAGCCAAGCTCCGGGACAGGGGGCAGAGACCCAGTACTTC
cdr3_aa: CASSQAPGQGAETQYF

d_call: .
v_call: TRBV18
j_call: TRBJ2-7
clone_size: .
cdr3_nt: TGTGCCAGCTCACCGTCGGCAGGGCAGACGTACGAGCAGTACTTC
cdr3_aa: CASSPSAGQTYEQYF

d_call: .
v_call: TRBV11-2
j_call: TRBJ2-1
clone_size: .
cdr3_nt: TGTGCCAGCACCGCACTAGCTTACTCCTACAATGAGCAGTTCTTC
cdr3_aa: CASTALAYSYNEQFF

d_call: TRBD2
v_call: TRBV20-1
j_call: TRBJ2-1
clone_size: many
cdr3_nt: TGCAGTGCACCGACTAGCTTCCACAATGAGCAGTTCTTC
cdr3_aa: CSAPTSFHNEQFF

d_call: TRBD1
v_call: TRBV10-3
j_call: TRBJ2-5
clone_size: .
cdr3_nt: TGTGCCATCAGCCAGGGGGAATTGGAGACCCAGTACTTC
cdr3_aa: CAISQGELETQYF

d_call: TRBD2
v_call: TRBV10-3
j_call: TRBJ2-3
clone_size: many
cdr3_nt: TGTGCCATCAGTGAGGGACTAGCGGGCTCCGATACGCAGTATTTT
cdr3_aa: CAISEGLAGSDTQYF

d_call: TRBD1
v_call: TRBV28
j_call: TRBJ2-1
clone_size: many
cdr3_nt: TGTGCCAGCAGTTCGGGGCAGGGGGCCTACAATGAGCAGTTCTTC
cdr3_aa: CASSSGQGAYNEQFF

d_call: .
v_call: TRBV2
j_call: TRBJ1-4
clone_size: .
cdr3_nt: TGTGCCAGCAGCCAGGGTTCTAATGAAAAACTGTTTTTT
cdr3_aa: CASSQGSNEKLFF

d_call: .
v_call: TRBV7-6
j_call: TRBJ1-1
clone_size: many
cdr3_nt: TGTGCCAGCAGCTTAGCGCAAGGCGGGGCGGGCACTGAAGCTTTCTTT
cdr3_aa: CASSLAQGGAGTEAFF

d_call: .
v_call: TRBV7-2
j_call: TRBJ2-3
clone_size: few
cdr3_nt: TGTGCCAGCAGCCCCTCAGGGATAAGCACAGATACGCAGTATTTT
cdr3_aa: CASSPSGISTDTQYF

d_call: TRBD1
v_call: TRBV12-3/TRBV12-4
j_call: TRBJ2-7
clone_size: .
cdr3_nt: TGTGCCAGCAGTGGCCGGGACAGGTTGTACGAGCAGTACTTC
cdr3_aa: CASSGRDRLYEQYF

d_call: .
v_call: TRBV14
j_call: TRBJ2-5
clone_size: .
cdr3_nt: TGTGCCAGCAGCCATAGAGCAGGACGGGAGACCCAGTACTTC
cdr3_aa: CASSHRAGRETQYF

d_call: .
v_call: TRBV7-8
j_call: TRBJ2-2
clone_size: many
cdr3_nt: TGTGCCAGCAGCTTAGGAGGCGGGGTGGGCACCGGGGAGCTGTTTTTT
cdr3_aa: CASSLGGGVGTGELFF

d_call: .
v_call: TRBV29-1
j_call: TRBJ1-2
clone_size: few
cdr3_nt: TGCAGCGTCCTCCATGCTGAAGACTATGGCTACACCTTC
cdr3_aa: CSVLHAEDYGYTF

d_call: .
v_call: TRBV7-9
j_call: TRBJ1-2
clone_size: .
cdr3_nt: TGTGCTCTGGGCCTCTATGGCTACACCTTC
cdr3_aa: CALGLYGYTF